The present T cell receptor beta chain was sequenced within a study of CD8 T cells in ankylosing spondylitis. Between the trimmed V and J ends, which lost 4 bases and 6 bases, there was a span of 13 bases. This CDR3 region has 14 residues. The germline CDR1 and CDR2 sequences are LGHNA and YNFKEQ. With molecular barcodes, quantitative 5'-RACE was used to make the TCR beta libraries. TCRdb reanalysed the 5' RACE reads using MiXCR and keeps one entry per CDR3 protein. This table has some 270,000 distinct CDR3 sequences, 15% to 20% appearing once. This receptor was obtained from a male donor with ankylosing spondylitis or in good health (not recorded which). The specimen was blood, either unsorted or a sorted T cell fraction (not recorded which). The gene calls are TRBV4-2 and TRBJ2-1, with D uncertain. CDR3 residues: CASSRTLWGNEQFF. The CDR3 coding sequence is TGTGCCAGCAGCCGGACCCTTTGGGGCAATGAGCAGTTCTTC.